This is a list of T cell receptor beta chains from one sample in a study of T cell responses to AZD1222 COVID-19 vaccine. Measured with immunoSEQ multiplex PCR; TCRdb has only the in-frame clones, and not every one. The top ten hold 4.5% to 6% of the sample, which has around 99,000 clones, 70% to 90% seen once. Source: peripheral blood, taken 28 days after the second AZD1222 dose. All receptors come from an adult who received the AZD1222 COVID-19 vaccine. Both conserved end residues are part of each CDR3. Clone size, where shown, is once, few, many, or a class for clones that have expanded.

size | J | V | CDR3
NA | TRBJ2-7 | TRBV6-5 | CASSFIRGFTYEQYF
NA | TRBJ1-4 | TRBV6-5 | CASSYSRPSGEKLFF
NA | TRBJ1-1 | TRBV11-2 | CASSPRTGEAFF
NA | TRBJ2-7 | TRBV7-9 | CASSPGDPSEQYF
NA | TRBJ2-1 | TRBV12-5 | CASAPRGYNEQFF
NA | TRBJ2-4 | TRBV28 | CASSKGSAKNIQYF
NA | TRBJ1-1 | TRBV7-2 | CASSLGGLRTEAFF
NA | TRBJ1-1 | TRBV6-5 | CASSYLQGVTEAFF
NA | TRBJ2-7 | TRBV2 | CASRWDYSSYEQYF
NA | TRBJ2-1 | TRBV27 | CASRSASSYNEQFF
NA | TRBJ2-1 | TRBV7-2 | CASSFSGTAPNEQFF
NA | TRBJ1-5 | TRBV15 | CATSRDDRGGQPQHF
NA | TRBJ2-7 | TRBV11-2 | CASSLDINSAYEQYF
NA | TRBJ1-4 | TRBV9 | CASSPDSNNEKLFF
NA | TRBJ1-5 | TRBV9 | CASSVGADGEPQHF
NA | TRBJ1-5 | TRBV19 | CASLPTEGYDQPQHF
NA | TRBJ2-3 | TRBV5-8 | CASSLVSVGADTQYF
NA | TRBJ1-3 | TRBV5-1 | CASSLDPRSVNTIYF
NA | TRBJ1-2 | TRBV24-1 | CATSDSEGPGVNYGYTF
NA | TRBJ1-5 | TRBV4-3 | CASSQVYQGQGYQPQHF
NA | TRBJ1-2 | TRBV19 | CASRHGQGGGYTF
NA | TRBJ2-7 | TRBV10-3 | CAISPMTGYEQYF
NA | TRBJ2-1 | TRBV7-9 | CASSVGPHFF
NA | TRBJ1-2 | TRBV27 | CASSPDRVNYGYTF
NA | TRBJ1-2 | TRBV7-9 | CASSRGPQGDYGYTF
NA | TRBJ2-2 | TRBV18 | CASSPPDRKTGELFF
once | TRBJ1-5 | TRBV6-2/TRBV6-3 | CASSYGSWSNQPQHF
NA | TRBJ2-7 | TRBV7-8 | CASSPTGGGREQYF
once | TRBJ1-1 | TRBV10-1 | CASSERTVNTEAFF
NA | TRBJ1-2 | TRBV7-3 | CASSRGRLNYGYTF
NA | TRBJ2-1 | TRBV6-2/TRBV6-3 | CASSGEAGQYEQFF
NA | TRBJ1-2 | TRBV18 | CASSQQGISGYTF
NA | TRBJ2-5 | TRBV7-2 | CASSSGQFQETQYF
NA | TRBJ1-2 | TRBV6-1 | CASSEVRELGGYTF
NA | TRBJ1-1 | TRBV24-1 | CATAPQADTEAFF
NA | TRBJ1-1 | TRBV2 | CAGRDRGFTDTEAFF
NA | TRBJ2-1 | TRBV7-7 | CASSRGTSGFYEQFF
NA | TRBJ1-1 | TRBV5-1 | CASSLASTTEAFF
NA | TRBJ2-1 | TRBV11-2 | CASSLMSGDNEQFF
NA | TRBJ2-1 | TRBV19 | CASSKRNEQFF
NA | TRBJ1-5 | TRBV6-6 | CASSLPLAGASSNQPQHF
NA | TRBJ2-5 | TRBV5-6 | CASSLGVPGQGSGETQYF
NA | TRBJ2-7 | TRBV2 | CASNLRRASSYEQYF
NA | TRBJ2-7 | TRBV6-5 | CASRLGTGVYEQYF
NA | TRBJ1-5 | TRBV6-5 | CASLGPGVGQPQHF
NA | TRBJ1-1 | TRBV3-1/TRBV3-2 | CASSQGTGGALPEAFF
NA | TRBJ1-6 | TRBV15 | CATSRDRGVRSPLHF
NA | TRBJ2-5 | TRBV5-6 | CASSSQETQYF
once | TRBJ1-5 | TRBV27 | CASSSDSYSNQPQHF
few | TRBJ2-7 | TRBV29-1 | CSVEDQGGTYEQYF
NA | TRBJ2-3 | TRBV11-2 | CASSYSLRADRTDTQYF
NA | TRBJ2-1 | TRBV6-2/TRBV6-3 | CASSYGRLSSYNEQFF
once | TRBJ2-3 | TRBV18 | CASSLHETPHTDTQYF